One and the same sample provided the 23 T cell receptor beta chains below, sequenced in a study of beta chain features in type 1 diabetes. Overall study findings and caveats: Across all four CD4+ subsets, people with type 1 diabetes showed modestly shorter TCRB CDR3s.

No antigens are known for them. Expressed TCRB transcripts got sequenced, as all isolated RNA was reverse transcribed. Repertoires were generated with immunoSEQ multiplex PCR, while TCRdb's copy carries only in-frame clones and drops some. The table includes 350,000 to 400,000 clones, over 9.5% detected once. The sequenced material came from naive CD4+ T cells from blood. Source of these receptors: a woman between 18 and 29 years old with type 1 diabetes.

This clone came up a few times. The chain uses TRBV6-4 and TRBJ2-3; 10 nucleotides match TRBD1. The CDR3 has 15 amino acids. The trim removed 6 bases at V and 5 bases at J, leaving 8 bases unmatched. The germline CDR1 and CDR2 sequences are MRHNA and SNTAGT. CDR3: CASSNRDRGVDTQYF. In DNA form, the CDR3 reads TGTGCCAGCAGCAACCGGGACAGGGGTGTAGATACGCAGTATTTT.

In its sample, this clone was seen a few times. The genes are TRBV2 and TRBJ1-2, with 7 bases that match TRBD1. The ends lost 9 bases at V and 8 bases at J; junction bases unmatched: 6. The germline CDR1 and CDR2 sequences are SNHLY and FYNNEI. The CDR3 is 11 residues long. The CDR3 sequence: CARTGLSGYTF. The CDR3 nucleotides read TGTGCCAGGACAGGGTTAAGCGGCTACACCTTC.

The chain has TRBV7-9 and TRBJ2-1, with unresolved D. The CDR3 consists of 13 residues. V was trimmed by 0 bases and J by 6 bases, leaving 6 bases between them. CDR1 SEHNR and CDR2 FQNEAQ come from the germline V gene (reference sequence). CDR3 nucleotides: TGTGCCAGCAGCTTAGCCCGGTCCAATGAGCAGTTCTTC. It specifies CASSLARSNEQFF. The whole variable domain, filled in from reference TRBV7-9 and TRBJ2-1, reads DTGVSQNPRHKITKRGQNVTFRCDPISEHNRLYWYRQTLGQGPEFLTYFQNEAQLEKSRLLSDRFSAERPKGSFSTLEIQRTEQGDSAMYLCASSLARSNEQFFGPGTRLTVL.

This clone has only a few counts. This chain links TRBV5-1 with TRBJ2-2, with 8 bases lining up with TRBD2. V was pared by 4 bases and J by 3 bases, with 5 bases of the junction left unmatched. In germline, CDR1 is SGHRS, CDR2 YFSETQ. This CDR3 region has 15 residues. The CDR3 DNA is TGCGCCAGCAGCAAGGGACTAGGGGACACCGGGGAGCTGTTTTTT. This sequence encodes CASSKGLGDTGELFF. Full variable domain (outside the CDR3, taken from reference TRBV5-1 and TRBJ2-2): KAGVTQTPRYLIKTRGQQVTLSCSPISGHRSVSWYQQTPGQGLQFLFEYFSETQRNKGNFPGRFSGRQFSNSRSEMNVSTLELGDSALYLCASSKGLGDTGELFFGEGSRLTVL.

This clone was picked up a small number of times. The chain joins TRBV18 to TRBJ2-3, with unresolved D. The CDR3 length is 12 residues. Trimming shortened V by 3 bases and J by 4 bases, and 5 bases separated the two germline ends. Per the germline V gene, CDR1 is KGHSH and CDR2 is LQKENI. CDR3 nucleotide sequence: TGTGCCAGCTCACCTTCGGCAGATACGCAGTATTTT. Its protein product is CASSPSADTQYF.

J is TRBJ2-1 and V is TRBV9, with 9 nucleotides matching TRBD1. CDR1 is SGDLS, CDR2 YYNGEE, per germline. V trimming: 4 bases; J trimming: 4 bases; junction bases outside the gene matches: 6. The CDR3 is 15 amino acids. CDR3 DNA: TGTGCCAGCAGCCCGGGACAGGGAGAATACAATGAGCAGTTCTTC. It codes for CASSPGQGEYNEQFF.

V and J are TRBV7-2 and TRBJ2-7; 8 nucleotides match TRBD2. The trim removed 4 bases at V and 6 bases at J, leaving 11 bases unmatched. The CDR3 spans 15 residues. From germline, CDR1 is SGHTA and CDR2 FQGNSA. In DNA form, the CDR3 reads TGTGCCAGCAGCTCAACAGCGGGGGCCGCCCTCGAGCAGTACTTC. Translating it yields CASSSTAGAALEQYF.

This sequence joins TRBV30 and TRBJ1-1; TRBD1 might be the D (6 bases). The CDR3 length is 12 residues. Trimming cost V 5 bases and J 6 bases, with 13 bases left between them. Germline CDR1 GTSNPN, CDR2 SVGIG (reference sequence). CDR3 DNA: TGTGCCTGGTCCAAGGGGGTCCCTGAAGCTTTCTTT. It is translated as CAWSKGVPEAFF.

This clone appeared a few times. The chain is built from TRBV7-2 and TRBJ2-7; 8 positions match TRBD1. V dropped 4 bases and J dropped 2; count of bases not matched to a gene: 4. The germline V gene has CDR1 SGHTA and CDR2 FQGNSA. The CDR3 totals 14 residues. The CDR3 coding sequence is TGTGCCAGCAGCTGGACAGGGACCGCCTACGAGCAGTACTTC. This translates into CASSWTGTAYEQYF.

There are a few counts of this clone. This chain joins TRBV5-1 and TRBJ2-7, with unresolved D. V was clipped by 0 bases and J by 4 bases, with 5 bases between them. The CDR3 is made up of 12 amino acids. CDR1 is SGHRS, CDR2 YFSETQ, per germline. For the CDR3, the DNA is TGCGCCAGCAGCTTGGTCAGATACGAGCAGTACTTC. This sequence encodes CASSLVRYEQYF.

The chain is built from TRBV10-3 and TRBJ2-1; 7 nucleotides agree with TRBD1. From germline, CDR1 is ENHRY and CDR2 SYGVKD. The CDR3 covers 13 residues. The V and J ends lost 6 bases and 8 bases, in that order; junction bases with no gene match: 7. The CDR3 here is CAIREQGWDEQFF. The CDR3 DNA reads TGTGCCATCAGGGAACAGGGGTGGGATGAGCAGTTCTTC.

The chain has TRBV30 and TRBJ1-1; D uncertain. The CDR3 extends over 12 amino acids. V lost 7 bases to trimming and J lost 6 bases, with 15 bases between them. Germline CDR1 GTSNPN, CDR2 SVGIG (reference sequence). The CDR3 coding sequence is TGTGCCTTACTCACGCGGGGTCCTGAAGCTTTCTTT. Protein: CALLTRGPEAFF.

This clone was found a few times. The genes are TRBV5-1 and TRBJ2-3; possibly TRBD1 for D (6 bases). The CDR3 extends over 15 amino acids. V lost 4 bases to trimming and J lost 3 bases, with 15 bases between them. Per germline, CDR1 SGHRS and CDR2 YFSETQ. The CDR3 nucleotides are TGCGCCAGCAGCGCGGACAGTTTAGGGACAGATACGCAGTATTTT. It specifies CASSADSLGTDTQYF.

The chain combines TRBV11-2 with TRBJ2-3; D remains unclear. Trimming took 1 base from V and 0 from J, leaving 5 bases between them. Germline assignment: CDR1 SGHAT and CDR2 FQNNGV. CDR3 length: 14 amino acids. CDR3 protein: CASSLARSTDTQYF. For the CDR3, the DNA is TGTGCCAGCAGCTTAGCCCGGAGCACAGATACGCAGTATTTT. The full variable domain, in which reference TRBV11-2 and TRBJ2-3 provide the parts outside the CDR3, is EAGVAQSPRYKIIEKRQSVAFWCNPISGHATLYWYQQILGQGPKLLIQFQNNGVVDDSQLPKDRFSAERLKGVDSTLKIQPAKLEDSAVYLCASSLARSTDTQYFGPGTRLTVL.

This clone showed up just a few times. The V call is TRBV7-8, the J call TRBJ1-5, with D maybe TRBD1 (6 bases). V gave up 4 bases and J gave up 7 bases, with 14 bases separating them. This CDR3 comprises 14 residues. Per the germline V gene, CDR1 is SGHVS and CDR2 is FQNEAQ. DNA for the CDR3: TGTGCCAGCAGCTCCCCTCGGACAGTCCAGCCCCAGCATTTT. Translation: CASSSPRTVQPQHF.

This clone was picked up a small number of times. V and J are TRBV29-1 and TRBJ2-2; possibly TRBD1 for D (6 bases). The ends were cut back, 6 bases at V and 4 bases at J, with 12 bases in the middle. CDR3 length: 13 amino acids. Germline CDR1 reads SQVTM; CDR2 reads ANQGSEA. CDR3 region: CSVGQSSTGELFF. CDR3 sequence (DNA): TGCAGCGTCGGACAGAGCAGCACCGGGGAGCTGTTTTTT.

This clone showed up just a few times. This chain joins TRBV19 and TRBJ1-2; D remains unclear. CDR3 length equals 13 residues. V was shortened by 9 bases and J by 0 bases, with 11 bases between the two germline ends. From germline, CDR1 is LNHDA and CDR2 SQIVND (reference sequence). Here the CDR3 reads CASRPGSNYGYTF. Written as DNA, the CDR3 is TGTGCCAGCCGACCGGGATCTAACTATGGCTACACCTTC.

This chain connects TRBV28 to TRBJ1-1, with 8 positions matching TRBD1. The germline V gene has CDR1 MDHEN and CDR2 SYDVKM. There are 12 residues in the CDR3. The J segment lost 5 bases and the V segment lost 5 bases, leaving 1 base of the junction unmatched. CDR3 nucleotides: TGTGCCAGCAGTGACAGGGGTACTGAAGCTTTCTTT. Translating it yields CASSDRGTEAFF.

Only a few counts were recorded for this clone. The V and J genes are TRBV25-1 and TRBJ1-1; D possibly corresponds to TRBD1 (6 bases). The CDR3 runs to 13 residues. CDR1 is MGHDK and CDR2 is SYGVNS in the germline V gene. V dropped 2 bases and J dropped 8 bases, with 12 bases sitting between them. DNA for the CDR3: TGTGCCAGCAGTGAAACAGGGTGGGGCGAAGCTTTCTTT. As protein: CASSETGWGEAFF.

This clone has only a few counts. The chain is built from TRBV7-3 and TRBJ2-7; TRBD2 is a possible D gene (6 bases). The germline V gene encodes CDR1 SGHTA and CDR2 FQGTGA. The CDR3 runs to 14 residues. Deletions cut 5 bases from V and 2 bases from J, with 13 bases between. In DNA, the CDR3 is TGTGCCAGCAGCCCCTCGGGAGCAACCTACGAGCAGTACTTC. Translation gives CASSPSGATYEQYF.

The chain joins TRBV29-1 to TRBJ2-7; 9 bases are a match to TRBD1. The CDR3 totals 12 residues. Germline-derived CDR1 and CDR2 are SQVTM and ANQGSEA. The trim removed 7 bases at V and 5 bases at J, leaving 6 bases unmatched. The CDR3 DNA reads TGCAGCGGAGGACAGGGGACTAACGAGCAGTACTTC. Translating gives CSGGQGTNEQYF.

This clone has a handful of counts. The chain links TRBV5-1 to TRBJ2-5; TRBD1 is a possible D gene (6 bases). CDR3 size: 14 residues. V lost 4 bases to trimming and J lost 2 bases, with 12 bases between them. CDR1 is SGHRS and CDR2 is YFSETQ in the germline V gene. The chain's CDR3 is CASSQPGQQETQYF. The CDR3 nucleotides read TGCGCCAGCAGCCAACCGGGACAACAAGAGACCCAGTACTTC. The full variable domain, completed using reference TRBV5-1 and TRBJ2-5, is KAGVTQTPRYLIKTRGQQVTLSCSPISGHRSVSWYQQTPGQGLQFLFEYFSETQRNKGNFPGRFSGRQFSNSRSEMNVSTLELGDSALYLCASSQPGQQETQYFGPGTRLLVL.

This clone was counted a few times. CDR3 protein: CAWSLGQGKNIQYF. As DNA, the CDR3 is TGTGCCTGGAGTTTGGGACAGGGAAAAAACATTCAGTACTTC. J is TRBJ2-4 and V is TRBV30; 9 bases agree with TRBD1. The CDR3 consists of 14 residues. V lost 2 bases and J lost 4; bases outside the gene matches: 3. Per germline, CDR1 GTSNPN and CDR2 SVGIG (reference sequence).